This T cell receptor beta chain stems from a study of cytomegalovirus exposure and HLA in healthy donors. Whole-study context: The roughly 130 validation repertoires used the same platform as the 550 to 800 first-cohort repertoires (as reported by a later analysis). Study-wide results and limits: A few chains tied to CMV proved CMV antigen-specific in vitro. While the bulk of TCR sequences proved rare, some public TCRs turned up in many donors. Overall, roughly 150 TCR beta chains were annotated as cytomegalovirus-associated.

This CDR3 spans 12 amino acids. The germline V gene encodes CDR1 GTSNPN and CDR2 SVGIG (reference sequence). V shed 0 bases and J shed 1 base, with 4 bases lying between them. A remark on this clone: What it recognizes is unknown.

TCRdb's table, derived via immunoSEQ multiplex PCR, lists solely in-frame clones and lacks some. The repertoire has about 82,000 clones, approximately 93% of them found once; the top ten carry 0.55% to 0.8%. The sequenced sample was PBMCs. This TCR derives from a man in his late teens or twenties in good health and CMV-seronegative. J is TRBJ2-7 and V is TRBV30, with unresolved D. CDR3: CAWSVNSYEQYF. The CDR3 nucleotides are TGTGCCTGGAGTGTCAATTCCTACGAGCAGTACTTC.